The 16 T cell receptor beta chains in this list originate from one sample, sequenced in a study of cytomegalovirus exposure and HLA in healthy donors. The PCR was carried out with 60 Vbeta primers and 13 Jbeta primers. The protocol was immunoSEQ multiplex PCR, while the TCRdb copy is restricted to in-frame clones and leaves out a portion. The table records under 200,000 clones, 65% to 75% of them present only once. Input material: PBMCs. Source of these receptors: a girl between 5 and 17 years old in good health and CMV-seronegative.

Only a few counts were recorded for this clone. The chain recombines TRBV7-9 with TRBJ1-1, with 9 bases aligning to TRBD1. The V segment lost 7 bases and the J segment 1 base; nucleotides outside the gene matches: 10. This CDR3 contains 16 residues. Germline values: CDR1 SEHNR, CDR2 FQNEAQ (reference sequence). The CDR3 DNA is TGTGCCAGCACCCCCTGGGGACAGGGAGGGAACACTGAAGCTTTCTTT. Its translation: CASTPWGQGGNTEAFF.

This sequence joins TRBV7-9 and TRBJ2-2, with 7 bases fitting TRBD2. Germline CDR1 and CDR2: SEHNR and FQNEAQ (reference sequence). V was clipped by 2 bases and J by 1 base; unmatched bases: 4. The CDR3 spans 16 residues. Here the CDR3 DNA reads TGTGCCAGCAGCTTAAGCGGGGCCTTGAACACCGGGGAGCTGTTTTTT. Its translation is CASSLSGALNTGELFF.

The chain couples TRBV12-5 to TRBJ1-6; weak D call: TRBD1 (5 bases). The CDR3 totals 15 residues. The V and J ends lost 5 bases and 9 bases respectively, with 17 bases between them. In germline, CDR1 is LGHNT, CDR2 FRNRAP. The CDR3 spells CASGRDSSISSPLHF. Written as DNA, the CDR3 is TGTGCTAGTGGTAGAGACAGTTCTATCAGTTCACCCCTCCACTTT.

This clone has only one observation. The rearrangement uses TRBV27 and TRBJ2-5, with D maybe TRBD2 (5 bases). Germline assignment: CDR1 MNHEY and CDR2 SMNVEV (reference sequence). V was clipped by 1 base and J by 5 bases, with 8 bases between them. The CDR3 length is 13 residues. The CDR3 DNA sequence: TGTGCCAGCAGTTTATTCGGCGGGGAGACCCAGTACTTC. Its protein product is CASSLFGGETQYF.

This clone was seen a handful of times. The V and J genes are TRBV15 and TRBJ1-4; no firm D call. CDR1 is LNHNV and CDR2 is YYDKDF in the germline V gene (reference sequence). The CDR3 sequence is 16 residues long. Trimming left V 0 bases short and J 5 bases short, with 13 bases between. The CDR3 nucleotides are TGTGCCACCAGCAGAGATCGAGGCGCGATAAATGAAAAACTGTTTTTT. Translating gives CATSRDRGAINEKLFF. The variable domain in full, with the rest retrieved from reference TRBV15 and TRBJ1-4, is DAMVIQNPRYQVTQFGKPVTLSCSQTLNHNVMYWYQQKSSQAPKLLFHYYDKDFNNEADTPDNFQSRRPNTSFCFLDIRSPGLGDTAMYLCATSRDRGAINEKLFFGSGTQLSVL.

The V and J genes are TRBV4-1 and TRBJ1-5, with 9 bases lining up with TRBD1. Per germline, CDR1 MGHRA and CDR2 YSYEKL. The J segment lost 7 bases and the V segment lost 3 bases, leaving 4 bases of the junction unmatched. The CDR3 spans 14 residues. The CDR3 region is CASSQDRGEQPQHF. As DNA, the CDR3 is TGCGCCAGCAGCCAGGACAGGGGCGAACAGCCCCAGCATTTT.

CDR3 in DNA: TGTGCCAGCAGTGAAATGACGACAGGATCTGGCTACACCTTC. It translates to CASSEMTTGSGYTF. J is TRBJ1-2 and V is TRBV6-1; the D gene is possibly TRBD1 (6 bases). CDR1 is MNHNS and CDR2 is SASEGT in the germline V gene. The germline V and J ends were trimmed by 2 bases and 7 bases, with 14 bases remaining between them. The CDR3 runs to 14 residues.

V and J are TRBV7-8 and TRBJ1-3, with D possibly TRBD1 on 5 matching bases. The V gene's germline CDR1 is SGHVS and CDR2 FQNEAQ. The CDR3 sequence is 20 residues long. Between the trimmed V and J ends, which lost 1 base and 0 bases, there was a span of 22 bases. CDR3 protein: CASSLERGRSIRASGNTIYF. In DNA form, the CDR3 reads TGTGCCAGCAGCTTAGAGCGGGGTCGGTCTATCAGGGCCTCTGGAAACACCATATATTTT. Filled out from reference TRBV7-8 and TRBJ1-3, the complete variable domain reads GAGVSQSPRYKVAKRGQDVALRCDPISGHVSLFWYQQALGQGPEFLTYFQNEAQLDKSGLPSDRFFAERPEGSVSTLKIQRTQQEDSAVYLCASSLERGRSIRASGNTIYFGEGSWLTVV.

The count of this clone is one. The chain has TRBV27 and TRBJ2-3, with 7 positions matching TRBD1. Germline V gene sequence: CDR1 MNHEY, CDR2 SMNVEV (reference sequence). With V trimmed by 7 bases and J by 6 bases, 13 bases remained unmatched. The CDR3 has 15 residues. Here the CDR3 DNA reads TGTGCCAGCAAGTTGGGACAGTGGGCTGTGGATACGCAGTATTTT. Amino acid sequence: CASKLGQWAVDTQYF.

V is TRBV7-2 and J is TRBJ1-5, with TRBD1 as a possible D gene (5 bases). Germline values: CDR1 SGHTA, CDR2 FQGNSA. The CDR3 has 12 residues. Trimming took 4 bases from V and 8 from J, leaving 9 bases between them. In DNA, the CDR3 is TGTGCCAGCAGCTCCCCAGGGAAGCCCCAGCATTTT. Translating it yields CASSSPGKPQHF. Combining the CDR3 with reference TRBV7-2 and TRBJ1-5 gives the whole variable domain GAGVSQSPSNKVTEKGKDVELRCDPISGHTALYWYRQSLGQGLEFLIYFQGNSAPDKSGLPSDRFSAERTGGSVSTLTIQRTQQEDSAVYLCASSSPGKPQHFGDGTRLSIL.

This chain connects TRBV6-5 to TRBJ2-7; 8 positions agree with TRBD1. Trimming at V came to 6 bases and at J to 6 bases, leaving 7 bases not matched to a gene. CDR3 length: 13 residues. Germline V gene sequence: CDR1 MNHEY, CDR2 SVGAGI. The CDR3 coding sequence is TGTGCCAGCAGCATGGACAGGGCGAGCGAGCAGTACTTC. Its protein product is CASSMDRASEQYF.

The chain joins TRBV11-2 to TRBJ1-1, with D tentatively TRBD1 (6 bases). Trimming removed 0 bases at V and 8 bases at J, with 16 bases between. Germline loops: CDR1 SGHAT, CDR2 FQNNGV. This CDR3 has 15 residues. The CDR3 DNA reads TGTGCCAGCAGCTTAGATCTTAGGGGGGGCGGAGAAGCTTTCTTT. Protein: CASSLDLRGGGEAFF.

The rearrangement links TRBV7-9 to TRBJ2-3, with 13 bases matching TRBD2. The CDR3 consists of 18 residues. J lost 0 bases, V lost 5 bases, and 8 bases had no gene match. Per germline, CDR1 SEHNR and CDR2 FQNEAQ (reference sequence). CDR3 region: CASSRGTSGVPSTDTQYF. In nucleotides, the CDR3 is TGTGCCAGCAGCCGAGGGACTAGCGGGGTACCGAGCACAGATACGCAGTATTTT. Complete variable domain (other parts from reference TRBV7-9 and TRBJ2-3): DTGVSQNPRHKITKRGQNVTFRCDPISEHNRLYWYRQTLGQGPEFLTYFQNEAQLEKSRLLSDRFSAERPKGSFSTLEIQRTEQGDSAMYLCASSRGTSGVPSTDTQYFGPGTRLTVL.

V usage is TRBV25-1 and J usage is TRBJ2-2; 7 bases agree with TRBD2. This CDR3 spans 15 amino acids. The germline V gene has CDR1 MGHDK and CDR2 SYGVNS. The J segment lost 0 bases and the V segment lost 8 bases, leaving 6 bases of the junction unmatched. CDR3 DNA sequence: TGTGCCAGCTCGGGGCTAGCGGCGAACACCGGGGAGCTGTTTTTT. Its protein product is CASSGLAANTGELFF.

The chain is built from TRBV5-1 and TRBJ2-1, with D perhaps matching TRBD1 (6 bases). V was clipped by 7 bases and J by 8 bases, with 19 bases between them. The CDR3 runs 14 residues. CDR1 SGHRS and CDR2 YFSETQ come from the germline V gene. Here the CDR3 reads CASEVTGGGHEQFF. In nucleotides, the CDR3 is TGCGCCAGCGAGGTGACAGGAGGAGGTCATGAGCAGTTCTTC.

This sequence joins TRBV2 and TRBJ1-2; a weak D match, TRBD1 (6 bases). Germline CDR1 SNHLY, CDR2 FYNNEI. The CDR3 is 12 residues long. The V and J ends lost 9 bases and 5 bases respectively, with 13 bases between them. CDR3 amino acids: CARQGQEYGYTF. The DNA for the CDR3 is TGTGCCAGACAGGGACAAGAATATGGCTACACCTTC.